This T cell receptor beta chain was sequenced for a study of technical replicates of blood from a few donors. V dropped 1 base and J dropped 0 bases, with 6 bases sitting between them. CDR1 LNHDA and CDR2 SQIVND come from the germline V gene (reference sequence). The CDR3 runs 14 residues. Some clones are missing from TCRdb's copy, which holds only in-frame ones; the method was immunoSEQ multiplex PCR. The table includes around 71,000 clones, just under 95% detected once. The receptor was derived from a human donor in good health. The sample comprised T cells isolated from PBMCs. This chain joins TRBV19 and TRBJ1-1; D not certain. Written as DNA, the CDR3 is TGTGCCAGTAGTATAGGGGCGATGAACACTGAAGCTTTCTTT. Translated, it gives CASSIGAMNTEAFF.